The 24 T cell receptor beta chains presented below share a single source sample, sequenced in a study of T cells in Graves' hyperthyroidism and ophthalmopathy. RNA transcripts yielded amplified TCR beta CDR3 regions. The TCR CDR3 first-round RT-PCR relied on the HTBI primer set. TCRdb independently ran MiXCR on the multiplex PCR reads; one entry per CDR3 protein. The table lists about half a million distinct CDR3 sequences, 22% of them singletons. Sequencing was carried out using blood. The source of these receptors is a woman in her 70s with Graves' ophthalmopathy.

This clonotype was seen a handful of times. V gene TRBV27 combines with J gene TRBJ2-2; D not resolved. The CDR3 has 13 amino acids. From germline, CDR1 is MNHEY and CDR2 SMNVEV (reference sequence). V lost 4 bases and J lost 3, with 6 bases in between. The CDR3 DNA sequence: TGTGCCAGCAGTTCCAAGGACACCGGGGAGCTGTTTTTT. Its translation is CASSSKDTGELFF.

This clonotype was counted a few times. V is TRBV5-1 and J is TRBJ2-1; maybe TRBD1 (6 bases). This CDR3 has 15 amino acids. Germline V gene sequence: CDR1 SGHRS, CDR2 YFSETQ. Trimming shortened V by 4 bases and J by 4 bases, and 15 bases separated the two germline ends. CDR3 bases: TGCGCCAGCAGCCGCGAAGGACAGTCTTACAATGAGCAGTTCTTC. Its translation: CASSREGQSYNEQFF. Complete variable domain (other parts from reference TRBV5-1 and TRBJ2-1): KAGVTQTPRYLIKTRGQQVTLSCSPISGHRSVSWYQQTPGQGLQFLFEYFSETQRNKGNFPGRFSGRQFSNSRSEMNVSTLELGDSALYLCASSREGQSYNEQFFGPGTRLTVL.

This chain uses TRBV7-9 with TRBJ2-7; weak D call: TRBD2 (7 bases). The ends were cut back, 5 bases at V and 2 bases at J, with 16 bases in the middle. The CDR3 is made up of 15 amino acids. Germline values: CDR1 SEHNR, CDR2 FQNEAQ (reference sequence). CDR3 protein: CASSERGAQTYEQYF. CDR3 coding DNA: TGTGCCAGCAGCGAACGGGGGGCGCAGACCTACGAGCAGTACTTC.

In this sample, this clonotype turned up a few times. The chain combines TRBV6-2 or TRBV6-3 with TRBJ2-7, with 8 bases lining up with TRBD2. Germline values: CDR1 MNHEY, CDR2 SVGEGT. With 6 bases clipped from V and 2 bases from J, the junction kept 9 bases outside the gene matches. The length of the CDR3 is 15 residues. Here the CDR3 reads CASRVSGGPTYEQYF. The CDR3 DNA sequence: TGTGCCAGCAGAGTGTCGGGAGGGCCCACCTACGAGCAGTACTTC.

This clonotype was observed a handful of times. The chain couples TRBV29-1 to TRBJ1-1; the match to TRBD1 covers 7 bases. V trimming: 4 bases; J trimming: 3 bases; junction bases outside the gene matches: 11. This CDR3 has 15 residues. Germline-derived CDR1 and CDR2 are SQVTM and ANQGSEA. DNA of the CDR3: TGCAGCGTTGTCCCACAGGGGCTGGTGTACACTGAAGCTTTCTTT. It translates to CSVVPQGLVYTEAFF. The entire variable domain, with the rest obtained from reference TRBV29-1 and TRBJ1-1, is as follows: SAVISQKPSRDICQRGTSLTIQCQVDSQVTMMFWYRQQPGQSLTLIATANQGSEATYESGFVIDKFPISRPNLTFSTLTVSNMSPEDSSIYLCSVVPQGLVYTEAFFGQGTRLTVV.

This clonotype was recorded a few times. The rearrangement uses TRBV15 and TRBJ2-2, with TRBD2 as a possible D gene (5 bases). The CDR3 covers 13 residues. Trimming stripped 9 bases from V and 7 bases from J, with 15 bases between. Per the germline V gene, CDR1 is LNHNV and CDR2 is YYDKDF (reference sequence). The CDR3 DNA reads TGTGCCACTCGCCGGGGAATCGACGGGGAGCTGTTTTTT. Translated: CATRRGIDGELFF.

This chain connects TRBV9 to TRBJ2-3, with D tentatively TRBD2 (5 bases). Germline V gene sequence: CDR1 SGDLS, CDR2 YYNGEE. The CDR3 sequence is 13 residues long. V was cut by 0 bases and J by 9 bases, with 11 bases left in between. CDR3 sequence (DNA): TGTGCCAGCAGCGTAGTTGAGGGTGCGACGCAGTATTTT. Its translation is CASSVVEGATQYF.

This clonotype was counted between two and nine times. This chain connects TRBV12-3 or TRBV12-4 to TRBJ2-7, with D perhaps matching TRBD2 (6 bases). V dropped 8 bases and J dropped 0 bases, with 14 bases sitting between them. The CDR3 length is 14 residues. CDR3 nucleotides: TGTGCCAGCTCCTTCGGGAGCAGCTCCTACGAGCAGTACTTC. Translating it yields CASSFGSSSYEQYF.

This clonotype was recorded at least ten times. The V call is TRBV6-1, the J call TRBJ2-7, with 9 bases identical to TRBD2. Germline V CDR1 and CDR2: MNHNS, SASEGT. V lost 6 bases to trimming and J lost 3 bases; unmatched junction nucleotides: 9. This CDR3 contains 15 residues. CDR3 protein: CASRGGASGNYEQYF. CDR3 nucleotide sequence: TGTGCCAGCAGGGGAGGGGCTAGCGGGAACTACGAGCAGTACTTC.

Turning to this clonotype: A much larger clone sits a single nucleotide away, making a read error possible. This rearrangement joins TRBV12-3 or TRBV12-4 to TRBJ1-1; a possible D gene is TRBD1 (6 bases). The CDR3 covers 17 residues. The DNA for the CDR3 is TGTGCCAGCAGTTTATCTGGACGATTCACAGGGAACACTGAAGCTCTCTTT. It codes for CASSLSGRFTGNTEALF.

At least ten counts were recorded for this clonotype. The V call is TRBV18, the J call TRBJ1-5; 8 nucleotides line up with TRBD1. After removal of 5 bases from V and 7 bases from J, the junction contained 7 bases not matched to a gene. CDR3 size: 14 residues. Germline CDR1 and CDR2: KGHSH and LQKENI. The CDR3 DNA is TGTGCCAGCTCATCTCAGACAGGGGACCAGCCCCAGCATTTT. Amino acid sequence: CASSSQTGDQPQHF. The full variable domain, its missing parts supplied by reference TRBV18 and TRBJ1-5, is NAGVMQNPRHLVRRRGQEARLRCSPMKGHSHVYWYRQLPEEGLKFMVYLQKENIIDESGMPKERFSAEFPKEGPSILRIQQVVRGDSAAYFCASSSQTGDQPQHFGDGTRLSIL.

This clonotype appeared many times. V usage is TRBV7-2 and J usage is TRBJ2-7; no definite D call. CDR3 length: 16 residues. Trimming took off 1 base at V and 0 bases at J, with 13 bases between the two ends. CDR1 and CDR2 (germline): SGHTA, FQGNSA. DNA for the CDR3: TGTGCCAGCAGCTTAGACGACGGGTATCCCTCCTACGAGCAGTACTTC. Translated, it gives CASSLDDGYPSYEQYF.

The chain carries TRBV20-1 and TRBJ2-2, with 10 nucleotides matching TRBD2. With 3 bases clipped from V and 6 bases from J, the junction kept 4 bases outside the gene matches. The CDR3 has 14 residues. CDR1 and CDR2 from the germline V gene are DFQATT and SNEGSKA (reference sequence). CDR3 loop: CSARASGSAGELFF. CDR3 bases: TGCAGTGCTAGGGCTAGCGGGAGTGCCGGGGAGCTGTTTTTT.

The chain employs TRBV12-3 or TRBV12-4 and TRBJ2-7; maybe TRBD2 (7 bases). The CDR3 is 14 residues long. Trimming took off 5 bases at V and 6 bases at J, with 17 bases between the two ends. CDR3 nucleotides: TGTGCCAGCAGTCCCTGGGGGGGGCAGGGCGAGCAGTACTTC. It is translated as CASSPWGGQGEQYF.

This clonotype was picked up many times. V is TRBV5-1 and J is TRBJ2-7; perhaps TRBD1 as D (6 bases). The CDR3 has 14 amino acids. Trimming left V 0 bases short and J 6 bases short, with 13 bases between. Germline V gives CDR1 SGHRS, CDR2 YFSETQ. The CDR3 nucleotides read TGCGCCAGCAGCTTGGAGGGACAACTCCTCGAGCAGTACTTC. This gives the protein CASSLEGQLLEQYF.

This clonotype was picked up many times. The chain is built from TRBV28 and TRBJ1-5, with D possibly matching TRBD1 (5 bases). The germline gives CDR1 MDHEN, CDR2 SYDVKM. The CDR3 has 13 residues. V was pared by 7 bases and J by 6 bases, with 13 bases between. CDR3: CASTTGGRQPQHF. The DNA of the CDR3 is TGTGCCAGCACCACGGGGGGTCGTCAGCCCCAGCATTTT.

Many counts were recorded for this clonotype. V gene TRBV27 combines with J gene TRBJ2-7, with 9 bases lining up with TRBD2. Per the germline V gene, CDR1 is MNHEY and CDR2 is SMNVEV (reference sequence). CDR3 size: 15 residues. V was pared by 6 bases and J by 2 bases, with 8 bases of the junction left unmatched. As DNA, the CDR3 is TGTGCCAGCAGCTTGGGACTAGCTACTCCCTACGAGCAGTACTTC. It codes for CASSLGLATPYEQYF.

This chain uses TRBV30 with TRBJ2-2; D may correspond to TRBD1 or TRBD2 (5 bases each). Trimming took off 3 bases at V and 6 bases at J, with 14 bases between the two ends. Germline values: CDR1 GTSNPN, CDR2 SVGIG (reference sequence). The CDR3 contains 14 residues. The CDR3 here is CAWRWGFGAGELFF. CDR3 coding DNA: TGTGCCTGGAGATGGGGGTTTGGGGCCGGGGAGCTGTTTTTT.

The chain employs TRBV5-1 and TRBJ2-1, with 7 nucleotides matching TRBD2. J gave up 6 bases and V 0 bases, and 12 bases lay outside the gene matches. Germline loops: CDR1 SGHRS, CDR2 YFSETQ. The CDR3 consists of 17 residues. The DNA for the CDR3 is TGCGCCAGCAGCTTGGGAGGGGCGGGAGACTTCCTCAATGAGCAGTTCTTC. Translating gives CASSLGGAGDFLNEQFF.

The genes are TRBV28 and TRBJ2-7, with 8 bases lining up with TRBD1. V was pared by 8 bases and J by 1 base, with 7 bases of the junction left unmatched. The CDR3 runs to 14 residues. In germline, CDR1 is MDHEN, CDR2 SYDVKM. The CDR3 DNA follows: TGTGCCAGCTTAGGGACAGGTGAATCCTACGAGCAGTACTTC. This translates into CASLGTGESYEQYF.

As concerns this clonotype: A much larger clone lies one base from this, so it may be a read error. The V and J genes are TRBV2 and TRBJ1-2, with TRBD1 identical over 7 bases. The V gene end was trimmed by 7 bases and the J gene end by 0 bases; junction bases not matched to a gene: 5. Germline CDR1 reads SNHLY; CDR2 reads FYNNEI. The CDR3 runs to 14 residues. CDR3 in amino acids: CASNGQVANYGYTF. Written as DNA, the CDR3 is TGTGCCAGCAATGGACAGGTAGCTAACTATGGCTACACCTTC.

This clonotype was detected many times. V usage is TRBV7-9 and J usage is TRBJ2-1; D remains ambiguous. Germline V gene sequence: CDR1 SEHNR, CDR2 FQNEAQ (reference sequence). The V end was cut by 0 bases, the J end by 8 bases, with 11 bases between. This CDR3 has 14 amino acids. The CDR3 protein is CASSLAGWWDEQFF. CDR3 bases: TGTGCCAGCAGCTTAGCGGGGTGGTGGGATGAGCAGTTCTTC.

This chain links TRBV9 with TRBJ2-1; D remains unclear. CDR3 length: 16 amino acids. Trimming cost V 5 bases and J 0 bases, with 15 bases left between them. CDR1 SGDLS and CDR2 YYNGEE come from the germline V gene. CDR3 nucleotide sequence: TGTGCCAGCAGTTCTCTTGGATTGAGCTCCTACAATGAGCAGTTCTTC. It yields the protein CASSSLGLSSYNEQFF. Filled out from reference TRBV9 and TRBJ2-1, the complete variable domain reads DSGVTQTPKHLITATGQRVTLRCSPRSGDLSVYWYQQSLDQGLQFLIQYYNGEERAKGNILERFSAQQFPDLHSELNLSSLELGDSALYFCASSSLGLSSYNEQFFGPGTRLTVL.

The gene calls are TRBV7-9 and TRBJ1-1, with D hard to call. This CDR3 comprises 14 residues. The germline V and J ends were trimmed by 1 base and 4 bases, with 10 bases remaining between them. Per germline, CDR1 SEHNR and CDR2 FQNEAQ (reference sequence). The DNA for the CDR3 is TGTGCCAGCAGCTTAGGGCGGGAGCTCACTGAAGCTTTCTTT. The encoded protein is CASSLGRELTEAFF.